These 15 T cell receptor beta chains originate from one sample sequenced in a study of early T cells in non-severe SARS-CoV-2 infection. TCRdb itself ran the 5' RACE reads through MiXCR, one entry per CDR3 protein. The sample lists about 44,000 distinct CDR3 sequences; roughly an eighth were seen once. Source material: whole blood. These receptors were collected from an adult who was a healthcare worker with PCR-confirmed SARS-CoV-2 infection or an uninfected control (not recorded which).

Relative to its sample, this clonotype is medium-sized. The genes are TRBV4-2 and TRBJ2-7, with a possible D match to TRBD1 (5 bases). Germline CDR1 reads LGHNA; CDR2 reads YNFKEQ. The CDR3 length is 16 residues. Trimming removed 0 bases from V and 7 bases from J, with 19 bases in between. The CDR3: CASSQDDGAGFGEQYF. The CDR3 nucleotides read TGTGCCAGCAGCCAAGATGATGGGGCAGGGTTTGGTGAGCAGTACTTC.

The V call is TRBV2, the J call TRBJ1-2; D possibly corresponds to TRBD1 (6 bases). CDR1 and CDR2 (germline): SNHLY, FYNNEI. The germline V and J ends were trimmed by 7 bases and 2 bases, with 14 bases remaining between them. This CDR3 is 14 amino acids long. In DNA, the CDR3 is TGTGCCAGCAAGATTGCAGGGGACAACTATGGCTACACCTTC. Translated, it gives CASKIAGDNYGYTF.

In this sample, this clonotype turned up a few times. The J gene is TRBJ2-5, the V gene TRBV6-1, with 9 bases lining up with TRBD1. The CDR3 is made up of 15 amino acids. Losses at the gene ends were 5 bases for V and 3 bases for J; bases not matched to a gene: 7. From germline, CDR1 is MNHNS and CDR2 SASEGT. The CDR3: CASSLVTGGEETQYF. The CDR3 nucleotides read TGTGCCAGCAGTCTGGTGACAGGGGGGGAAGAGACCCAGTACTTC.

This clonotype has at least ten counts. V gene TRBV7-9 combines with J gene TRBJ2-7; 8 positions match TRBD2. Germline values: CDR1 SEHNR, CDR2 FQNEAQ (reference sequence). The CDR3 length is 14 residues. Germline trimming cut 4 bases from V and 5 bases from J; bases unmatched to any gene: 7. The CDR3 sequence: CASSSRGGGDEQYF. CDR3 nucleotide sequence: TGTGCCAGCAGCTCTCGGGGGGGCGGAGACGAGCAGTACTTC.

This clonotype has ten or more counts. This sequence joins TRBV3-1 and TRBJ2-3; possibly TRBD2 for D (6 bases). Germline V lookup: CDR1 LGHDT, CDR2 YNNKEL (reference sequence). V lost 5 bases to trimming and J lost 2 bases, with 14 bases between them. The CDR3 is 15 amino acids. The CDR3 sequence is CASSLRAGLTDTQYF. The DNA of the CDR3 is TGTGCCAGCAGCTTAAGGGCGGGGCTCACAGATACGCAGTATTTT.

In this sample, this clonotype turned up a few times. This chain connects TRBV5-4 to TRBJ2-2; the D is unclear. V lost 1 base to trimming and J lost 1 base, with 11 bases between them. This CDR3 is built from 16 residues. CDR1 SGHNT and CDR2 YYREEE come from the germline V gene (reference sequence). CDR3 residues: CASSLSISVNTGELFF. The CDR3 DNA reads TGTGCCAGCAGCTTGTCTATCAGCGTGAACACCGGGGAGCTGTTTTTT.

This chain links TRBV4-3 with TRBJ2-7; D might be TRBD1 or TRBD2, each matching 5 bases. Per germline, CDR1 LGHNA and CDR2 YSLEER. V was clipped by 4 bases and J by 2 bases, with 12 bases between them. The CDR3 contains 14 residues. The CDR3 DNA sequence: TGCGCCAGCAGCCGAGCGGCCAGGGCCTACGAGCAGTACTTC. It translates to CASSRAARAYEQYF.

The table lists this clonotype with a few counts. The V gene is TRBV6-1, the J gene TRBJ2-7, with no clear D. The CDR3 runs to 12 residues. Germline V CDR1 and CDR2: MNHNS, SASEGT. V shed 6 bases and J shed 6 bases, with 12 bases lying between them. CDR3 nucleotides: TGTGCCAGCAGCCGACACCTAGGCGAGCAGTACTTC. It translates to CASSRHLGEQYF.

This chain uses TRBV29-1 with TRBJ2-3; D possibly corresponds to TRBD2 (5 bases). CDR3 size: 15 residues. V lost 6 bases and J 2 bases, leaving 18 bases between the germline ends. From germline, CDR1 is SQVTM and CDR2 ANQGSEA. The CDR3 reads CSVVESRRTTDTQYF. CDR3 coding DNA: TGCAGCGTAGTTGAGTCGAGGAGGACCACAGATACGCAGTATTTT.

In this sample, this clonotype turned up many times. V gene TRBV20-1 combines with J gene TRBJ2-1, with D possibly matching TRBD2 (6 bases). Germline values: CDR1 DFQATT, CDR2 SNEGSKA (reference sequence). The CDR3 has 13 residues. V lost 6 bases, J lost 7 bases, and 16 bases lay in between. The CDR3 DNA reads TGCAGTGCGGAGGGCCCTTTAGAGAATGAGCAGTTCTTC. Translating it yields CSAEGPLENEQFF.

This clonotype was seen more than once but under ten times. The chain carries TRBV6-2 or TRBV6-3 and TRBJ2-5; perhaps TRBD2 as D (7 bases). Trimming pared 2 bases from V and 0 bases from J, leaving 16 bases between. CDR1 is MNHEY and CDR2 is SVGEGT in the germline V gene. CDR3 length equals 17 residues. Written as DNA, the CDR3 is TGTGCCAGCAGTTACCCCCTTAAGGGGGGGAACCAAGAGACCCAGTACTTC. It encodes CASSYPLKGGNQETQYF.

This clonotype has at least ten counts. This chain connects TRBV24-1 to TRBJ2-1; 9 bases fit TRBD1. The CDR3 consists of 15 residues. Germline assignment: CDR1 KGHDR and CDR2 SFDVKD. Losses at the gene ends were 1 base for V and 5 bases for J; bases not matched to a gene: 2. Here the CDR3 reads CATSDLQGADNEQFF. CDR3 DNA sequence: TGTGCCACCAGTGATTTACAGGGGGCAGACAATGAGCAGTTCTTC.

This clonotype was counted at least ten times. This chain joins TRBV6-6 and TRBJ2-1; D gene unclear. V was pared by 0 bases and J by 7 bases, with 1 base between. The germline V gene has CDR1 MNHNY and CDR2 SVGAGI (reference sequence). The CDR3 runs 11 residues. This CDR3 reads CASSYSNEQFF. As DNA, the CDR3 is TGTGCCAGCAGTTACTCGAATGAGCAGTTCTTC.

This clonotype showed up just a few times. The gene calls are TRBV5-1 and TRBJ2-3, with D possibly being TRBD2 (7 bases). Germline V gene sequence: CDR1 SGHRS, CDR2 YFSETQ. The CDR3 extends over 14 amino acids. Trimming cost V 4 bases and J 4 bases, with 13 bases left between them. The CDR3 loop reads CASSTGGRADTQYF. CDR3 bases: TGCGCCAGCAGCACGGGGGGCCGGGCAGATACGCAGTATTTT.

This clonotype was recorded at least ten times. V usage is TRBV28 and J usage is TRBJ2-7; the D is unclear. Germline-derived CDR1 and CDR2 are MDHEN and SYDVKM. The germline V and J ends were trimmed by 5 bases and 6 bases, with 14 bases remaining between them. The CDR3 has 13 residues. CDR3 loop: CASSLPGSREQYF. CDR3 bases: TGTGCCAGCAGTCTCCCTGGAAGCCGCGAGCAGTACTTC. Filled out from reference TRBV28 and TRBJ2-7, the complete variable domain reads DVKVTQSSRYLVKRTGEKVFLECVQDMDHENMFWYRQDPGLGLRLIYFSYDVKMKEKGDIPEGYSVSREKKERFSLILESASTNQTSMYLCASSLPGSREQYFGPGTRLTVT.